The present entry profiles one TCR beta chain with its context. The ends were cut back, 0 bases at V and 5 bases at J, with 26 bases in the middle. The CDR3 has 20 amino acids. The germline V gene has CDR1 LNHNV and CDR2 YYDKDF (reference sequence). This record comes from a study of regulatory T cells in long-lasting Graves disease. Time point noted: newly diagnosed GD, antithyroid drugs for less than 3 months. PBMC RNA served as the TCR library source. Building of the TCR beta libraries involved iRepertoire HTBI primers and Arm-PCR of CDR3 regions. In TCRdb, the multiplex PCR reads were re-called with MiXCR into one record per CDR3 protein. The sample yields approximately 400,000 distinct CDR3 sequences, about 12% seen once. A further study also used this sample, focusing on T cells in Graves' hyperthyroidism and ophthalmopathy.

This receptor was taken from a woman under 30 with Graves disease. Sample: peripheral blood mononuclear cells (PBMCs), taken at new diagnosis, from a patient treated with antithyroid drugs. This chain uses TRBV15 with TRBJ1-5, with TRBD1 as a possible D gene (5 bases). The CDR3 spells CATSRDSRARWGLLHQPQHF. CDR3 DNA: TGTGCCACCAGCAGAGACTCCAGGGCACGCTGGGGTCTATTGCATCAGCCCCAGCATTTT.